This entry lists 2 T cell receptor beta chains sequenced from one sample in a study of T cells after yellow fever vaccination. MiXCR, run by TCRdb on the 5' RACE reads, gives a single entry per CDR3 protein. Here the sample spans approximately 93,000 distinct CDR3 sequences, about 6% being singletons. Sequencing was performed on CD8+ T cells sorted from PBMCs, taken 10 days after the yellow fever booster vaccination. These receptors came from a man between 18 and 35 years old who received the YFV17D yellow fever vaccine.

This clonotype came up many times. The rearrangement links TRBV4-3 to TRBJ2-3; 12 bases map to TRBD2. The junction had 2 bases not matched to a gene; V was cut back by 0 bases and J by 4 bases. The germline gives CDR1 LGHNA, CDR2 YSLEER. This CDR3 comprises 16 residues. In DNA, the CDR3 is TGCGCCAGCAGCCAAGATCCTAGCGGGGGGGCAGATACGCAGTATTTT. Encoded protein: CASSQDPSGGADTQYF.

This clonotype was detected many times. This rearrangement joins TRBV5-1 to TRBJ2-5, with D tentatively TRBD1 (6 bases). V was trimmed by 4 bases and J by 1 base, leaving 14 bases between them. Looked up from germline, CDR1 is SGHRS and CDR2 is YFSETQ. The CDR3 loop spans 15 amino acids. DNA for the CDR3: TGCGCCAGCAGCGCCCAAACAGGGATCCAAGAGACCCAGTACTTC. It translates to CASSAQTGIQETQYF.